This T cell receptor (beta chain) was obtained from a study of T-cell reconstitution after alpha-beta-depleted transplantation in children. TCRbeta library construction was performed incorporating unique molecular identifiers. TCRdb redid the calling of the PCR reads with MiXCR, one entry per CDR3 protein. The sample yields hundreds of thousands of distinct CDR3 sequences, about 15% seen once. Germline assignment: CDR1 DFQATT and CDR2 SNEGSKA (reference sequence). The V segment lost 6 bases and the J segment 4 bases; nucleotides outside the gene matches: 4. The CDR3 totals 13 residues. The V and J genes are TRBV20-1 and TRBJ2-2; TRBD1 matches at 8 bases. The input for sequencing was PBMCs from the stem cell graft donor, taken from the stem cell graft. This receptor was obtained from a human donor who donated a stem cell graft to a child with acute myeloid leukemia. The CDR3 nucleotides are TGCAGTGCAATCACAGGGGGCACCGGGGAGCTGTTTTTT. Translating it yields CSAITGGTGELFF.